The rows below give T cell receptor beta chains drawn from one sample of a study of T cell changes during pregnancy in multiple sclerosis. TCRdb's table, derived via immunoSEQ multiplex PCR, lists solely in-frame clones and lacks some. The sample shows fewer than 110,000 clones, 92% of them seen only once. Sample: peripheral blood, taken after pregnancy. The receptors shown here come from a female donor with multiple sclerosis, enrolled in a pregnancy study. The CDR3 runs from the conserved cysteine through the conserved F or W. The D gene is left open where the match is weak. Clone size is shown for a subset of rows, as once, few, many or a class of expanded clone.

-,TRBJ2-1,TRBV7-3,16,TRBD1,TGTGCCAGCAGCATCGGGACAGGGGGCGTATACAATGAGCAGTTCTTC,CASSIGTGGVYNEQFF
-,TRBJ2-2,TRBV6-1,14,-,TGTGCCAGCAGAACAAACGGGTACACCGGGGAGCTGTTTTTT,CASRTNGYTGELFF
-,TRBJ1-6,TRBV2,14,TRBD1,TGTGCCAGCAGTGTATCGGACAGGGGTGGACCCCTCCACTTT,CASSVSDRGGPLHF
-,TRBJ2-1,TRBV2,15,TRBD2,TGTGCCAGCAGTGACGAGCGGGGAACTTACAATGAGCAGTTCTTC,CASSDERGTYNEQFF
few,TRBJ2-7,TRBV4-2,15,TRBD2,TGTGCCAGCAGCCAACCGGCGGGGGTGGCCTACGAGCAGTACTTC,CASSQPAGVAYEQYF
-,TRBJ2-1,TRBV7-2,14,TRBD1,TGTGCCAGCAGGCCGCCGGGACAGCGGAATGAGCAGTTCTTC,CASRPPGQRNEQFF
once,TRBJ1-4,TRBV28,16,-,TGTGCCAGCAGTACCCCTAGAGGGGGAACTAATGAAAAACTGTTTTTT,CASSTPRGGTNEKLFF
-,TRBJ2-7,TRBV2,13,-,TGTGCCAGCAGTGAAGTACGGTTCTACGAGCAGTACTTC,CASSEVRFYEQYF
-,TRBJ2-1,TRBV9,16,TRBD1,TGTGCCAGCAGCGTATCTCGACAGGGGGGGAGGAATGAGCAGTTCTTC,CASSVSRQGGRNEQFF
once,TRBJ1-5,TRBV4-2,15,TRBD1,TGTGCCAGCAGCCAAGCGGGAGACAGGGATCAGCCCCAGCATTTT,CASSQAGDRDQPQHF
-,TRBJ2-1,TRBV9,15,TRBD2,TGTGCCAGCAGCGATAGGGGGACTAGCGGTAATGAGCAGTTCTTC,CASSDRGTSGNEQFF
-,TRBJ2-1,TRBV7-2,17,-,TGTGCCAGCAGCTTAGACGGACTCTCCCTCCTAAACAATGAGCAGTTCTTC,CASSLDGLSLLNNEQFF
-,TRBJ1-2,TRBV6-1,14,-,TGTGCCAGCAGGAAACAGGGCGGAAACTATGGCCACACCTTC,CASRKQGGNYGHTF
-,TRBJ2-4,TRBV2,16,TRBD1,TGTGCCAGCACCAGGGACAGGGAAGGGACCAAAAACATTCAGTACTTC,CASTRDREGTKNIQYF
once,TRBJ2-1,TRBV27,15,-,TGTGCCAGCAGTTTAAACGGGAGAGCCTACAATGAGCAGTTCTTC,CASSLNGRAYNEQFF
-,TRBJ2-1,TRBV11-3,15,TRBD2,TGTGCCAGCAGCCCCCTAGCGGGGGCCCAGATGGAGCAGTTCTTC,CASSPLAGAQMEQFF
-,TRBJ2-3,TRBV14,15,TRBD1,TGTGCCAGCAGCCGTCCGACAGGGGCCGTAGATACGCAGTATTTT,CASSRPTGAVDTQYF
-,TRBJ2-3,TRBV4-1,16,TRBD2,TGCGCCAGCAGCCCGTGGACTAGCGGGGGGCGAGATACGCAGTATTTT,CASSPWTSGGRDTQYF
-,TRBJ2-7,TRBV4-2,20,TRBD2,TGTGCCAGCAGCCAAGATCCCCGACTAGCGGGGGGGCAATATGCCTACGAGCAGTACTTC,CASSQDPRLAGGQYAYEQYF
-,TRBJ2-4,TRBV19,14,-,TGTGCCAGTGCCCTGGGGCTAGCCAAAAACATTCAGTACTTC,CASALGLAKNIQYF
-,TRBJ1-3,TRBV2,14,TRBD1,TGTGCCACCGGACAGGGGAGCTCTGGAAACACCATATATTTT,CATGQGSSGNTIYF
-,TRBJ1-6,TRBV5-5,15,-,TGTGCCAGCAGCTTGTTCGACACCTCGGATTCACCCCTCCACTTT,CASSLFDTSDSPLHF
-,TRBJ1-2,TRBV5-4,14,-,TGTGCCAGCAGCTTTAGAGGGCTTCGGAGTGGCTACACCTTC,CASSFRGLRSGYTF
-,TRBJ2-1,TRBV11-3,13,TRBD2,TGTGCCAGCAGCTTAGATTCAGCGGGGGGGCAGTTCTTC,CASSLDSAGGQFF
-,TRBJ1-3,TRBV5-1,13,-,TGCGCCAGCAGCCAGGGTTCTGGAAACACCATATATTTT,CASSQGSGNTIYF
-,TRBJ2-7,TRBV4-1,18,-,TGCGCCAGCAGCCAAGCAATTTTCCCGGGACTCAAGACCTACGAGCAGTACTTC,CASSQAIFPGLKTYEQYF
once,TRBJ1-4,TRBV6-6,15,TRBD1,TGTGCCAGCAGCGGACAGGGGGCAGCTAATGAAAAACTGTTTTTT,CASSGQGAANEKLFF
-,TRBJ1-2,TRBV7-3,13,-,TGTGCCAGCAGCTTAATCGGGGGGAATGGCTACACCTTC,CASSLIGGNGYTF
-,TRBJ2-3,TRBV7-9,16,TRBD2,TGTGCCAGCAGCTTAAGTAGCGGGAGAGGGATAGATACGCAGTATTTT,CASSLSSGRGIDTQYF
-,TRBJ1-2,TRBV14,13,-,TGTGCCAGCAGCCCTGGACAGTCCTATGGCTACACCTTC,CASSPGQSYGYTF
-,TRBJ2-3,TRBV28,17,TRBD2,TGTGCCAGCAGTTTTATCGGACTAGCGGGTGGGGGAGATACGCAGTATTTT,CASSFIGLAGGGDTQYF
-,TRBJ1-5,TRBV6-6,16,TRBD1,TGTGCCAGCAGTTACGGCCCACAGGGGGCTGGGCAGCCCCAGCATTTT,CASSYGPQGAGQPQHF
-,TRBJ1-5,TRBV7-9,15,TRBD1,TGTGCCAGCAGCCCGGACAGGGGTACCAATCAGCCCCAGCATTTT,CASSPDRGTNQPQHF
-,TRBJ2-2,TRBV11-2,16,TRBD2,TGTGCCAGCAGCTGGGAGGGATACTGGAACACCGGGGAGCTGTTTTTT,CASSWEGYWNTGELFF
-,TRBJ1-2,TRBV10-2,13,-,TGCGCCAGCAGTGACAGGGCGGTTGATGGCTACACCTTC,CASSDRAVDGYTF
-,TRBJ2-2,TRBV5-1,12,-,TGCGCCAGCAGACGGGACACCGGGGAGCTGTTTTTT,CASRRDTGELFF
-,TRBJ2-7,TRBV10-2,12,-,TGCGCCAGCAGTCTGGACAGCTACGAGCAGTACTTC,CASSLDSYEQYF
once,TRBJ1-1,TRBV7-3,15,-,TGTGCCAGCAGCTTAACCGGGTTCGGAAACACTGAAGCTTTCTTT,CASSLTGFGNTEAFF
-,TRBJ2-7,TRBV2,15,-,TGTGCCAGCAGTGAAGGGACAGCCCACGGCGACGAGCAGTACTTC,CASSEGTAHGDEQYF
-,TRBJ2-3,TRBV4-2,15,-,TGTGCCAGCAGCCCGACTAGTGGCGGATGGGATACGCAGTATTTT,CASSPTSGGWDTQYF
-,TRBJ1-6,TRBV18,14,TRBD1,TGTGCCAGCTCACCGGACAGGGTCAATTCACCCCTCCACTTT,CASSPDRVNSPLHF
once,TRBJ1-1,TRBV7-9,14,TRBD1,TGTGCCAGCAGCTTAGCTACAGGGGGTACTGAAGCTTTCTTT,CASSLATGGTEAFF
-,TRBJ2-7,TRBV6-5,15,TRBD1,TGTGCCAGCAAGACTTGGGACAGGGGAACCTACGAGCAGTACTTC,CASKTWDRGTYEQYF
-,TRBJ1-1,TRBV9,16,-,TGTGCCAGCAGCCCGAAGGGGACATCGGTGGGTACTGAAGCTTTCTTT,CASSPKGTSVGTEAFF
-,TRBJ1-1,TRBV10-3,14,TRBD1,TGTGCCATCGCTGGGCAACAGGGGAGAACTGAAGCTTTCTTT,CAIAGQQGRTEAFF
-,TRBJ2-5,TRBV7-9,16,TRBD2,TGTGCCAGCAGCTTGACTAGCGGGAGCAGGGGAGAGACCCAGTACTTC,CASSLTSGSRGETQYF
-,TRBJ2-7,TRBV5-1,16,TRBD2,TGCGCCAGCAGCTTGGCCTTGGGAGCGGGAGCCTACGAGCAGTACTTC,CASSLALGAGAYEQYF
-,TRBJ1-5,TRBV11-2,16,-,TGTGCCAGCAGCTTGATACGGGGGGCTCGGAATCAGCCCCAGCATTTT,CASSLIRGARNQPQHF
few,TRBJ2-3,TRBV27,15,TRBD2,TGTGCCAGCAGTTTAGGGACTAGCGGCCTATATACGCAGTATTTT,CASSLGTSGLYTQYF
-,TRBJ1-5,TRBV10-3,15,-,TGTGCCATCAGCCACCGAGACGGGGTTGAGCAGCCCCAGCATTTT,CAISHRDGVEQPQHF